This T cell receptor (beta chain) stems from a study of technical replicates of blood from several donors. Unmatched junction bases numbered 7, after V lost 6 bases and J lost 8 bases. Germline V lookup: CDR1 DFQATT, CDR2 SNEGSKA (reference sequence). This CDR3 is built from 11 residues. TCRdb keeps only in-frame clones here, not all; method: immunoSEQ multiplex PCR. The sample includes about 56,000 clones, about 95% of them seen just once. The clonotype was recovered from a human donor in good health. Some clones in this sample may be carry-over from other donors' samples. Material: PBMCs. The chain combines TRBV20-1 with TRBJ2-7; 7 positions match TRBD1. Here the CDR3 reads CSAQGVGKQYF. CDR3 coding DNA: TGCAGTGCCCAGGGGGTAGGCAAGCAGTACTTC.